This entry features one TCR beta chain sequence. CDR1 is MNHNS, CDR2 SASEGT, per germline. There are 11 residues in the CDR3. Trimming cost V 6 bases and J 9 bases, with 11 bases left between them. Primers: 60 Vbeta forward and 13 Jbeta reverse. TCRdb's table, derived via immunoSEQ multiplex PCR, lists solely in-frame clones and lacks some. The table includes 180,000 or so clones, about 77% detected once. The data were obtained in a study of cytomegalovirus exposure and HLA in healthy donors. Study details: Some 180 million T cells yielded 117 million unique TCR beta sequences in earlier analysis.

The chain employs TRBV6-1 and TRBJ1-2, with a possible D match to TRBD1 (5 bases). The clonotype comes from a female donor in good health and CMV-seronegative. The sample was PBMCs. The CDR3, as DNA: TGTGCCAGCAGAGGGGACTTGAGCTACACCTTC. Translated: CASRGDLSYTF.